This T cell receptor beta chain was captured by sequencing in a study of cytomegalovirus exposure and HLA in healthy donors. 60 Vbeta and 13 Jbeta primers were used in PCR. Method: immunoSEQ multiplex PCR; TCRdb's copy keeps in-frame clones and lacks some. The sample has tens of thousands of clones; 70% to 85% are singletons. The CDR3 sequence is 15 residues long. J was trimmed by 6 bases and V by 6 bases; bases with no gene match: 10. Germline lookup yields CDR1 MNHNY and CDR2 SVGAGI (reference sequence). In this sample, this clone turned up once. Donors were nominally healthy when sampled, though unrecorded immune exposures were likely.

Sequencing was carried out using PBMCs. J is TRBJ1-4 and V is TRBV6-6, with TRBD1 matching 7 bases. The receptor was derived from a woman aged 25 to 39 in good health and CMV-seronegative. CDR3 DNA sequence: TGTGCCAGCAGAAAACCGGGACAGTTACATGAAAAACTGTTTTTT. It codes for CASRKPGQLHEKLFF.